This TCR beta chain was sequenced during a study of blood T cell repertoires in COVID-19. Across the study: Donors in the United States, Italy and Spain gave samples during acute or convalescent COVID-19. In each case, the material was cDNA or gDNA derived from T cells, B-cell-depleted T cells, or PBMCs.

Germline-derived CDR1 and CDR2 are SGDLS and YYNGEE. The CDR3 loop spans 16 amino acids. After removal of 0 bases from V and 7 bases from J, the junction contained 3 bases not matched to a gene. Study processing details: Estimation of nucleated cell counts relied on the amplification of reference gene primers. The assay was immunoSEQ multiplex PCR, and TCRdb's table has in-frame clones only and misses some. The D gene and trimming were derived from the DNA, and the V and J assignments and clone size from that table. This sample has tens of thousands of clones; around 88% occur once, and the top ten carry around 7.2%.

This sequence was found in a woman aged 80 or over with acute or convalescent COVID-19. The rearrangement joins TRBV9 to TRBJ2-1; 14 bases line up with TRBD2. The specimen sequenced was peripheral blood. CDR3 protein: CASSVGGLAGVNEQFF. In DNA, the CDR3 is TGTGCCAGCAGCGTAGGGGGACTAGCGGGAGTGAATGAGCAGTTCTTC.